A selection of T cell receptor beta chains follows, all from one sample in a study of shared clonotypes between healthy human individuals. The method was immunoSEQ multiplex PCR; TCRdb's version includes in-frame clones alone and lacks a portion of them. The sample consists of 550,000 to 800,000 clones, less than 95% of them appearing once. Source material: memory CD8+ T cells from PBMCs. The origin of the receptors is a young man in good health. Some clones in this sample may be carry-over from other donors' samples. CDR3s include the opening cysteine and the closing phenylalanine or tryptophan. A D gene is named only where the DNA matches it firmly. Size is stated for part of the rows, as once, few or many counts, or as a class when the clone is expanded.

clone size: -; J gene: TRBJ2-2; V gene: TRBV4-2; D gene: TRBD2; CDR3 DNA: TGTGCCAGCAGCCAAGAATTAGCGGGAGGGCTCACCGGGGAGCTGTTTTTT; CDR3 protein: CASSQELAGGLTGELFF
clone size: -; J gene: TRBJ2-7; V gene: TRBV28; D gene: -; CDR3 DNA: TGTGCCAGCAGCCTCCAGGGTGACTACGAGCAGTACTTC; CDR3 protein: CASSLQGDYEQYF
clone size: -; J gene: TRBJ1-1; V gene: TRBV5-1; D gene: TRBD1; CDR3 DNA: TGCGCCAGCAGCTTGGGGCAGGGGGCATTCACTGAAGCTTTCTTT; CDR3 protein: CASSLGQGAFTEAFF
clone size: -; J gene: TRBJ2-5; V gene: TRBV6-5; D gene: -; CDR3 DNA: TGTGCCAGCAGTCGAATATCCGGCTACCAAGAGACCCAGTACTTC; CDR3 protein: CASSRISGYQETQYF
clone size: -; J gene: TRBJ1-2; V gene: TRBV9; D gene: TRBD1; CDR3 DNA: TGTGCCAGCAGCCCCGGGACAGGAGGCACCAACTATGGCTACACCTTC; CDR3 protein: CASSPGTGGTNYGYTF
clone size: -; J gene: TRBJ2-7; V gene: TRBV28; D gene: TRBD1; CDR3 DNA: TGTGCCAGCAGTCCCCTCGGTACCGGGACAGGGATAGGCTACGAGCAGTACTTC; CDR3 protein: CASSPLGTGTGIGYEQYF
clone size: -; J gene: TRBJ1-5; V gene: TRBV7-9; D gene: -; CDR3 DNA: TGTGCCAGCAGCTTATTCTGGGACAGCAATCAGCCCCAGCATTTT; CDR3 protein: CASSLFWDSNQPQHF
clone size: -; J gene: TRBJ2-7; V gene: TRBV18; D gene: -; CDR3 DNA: TGTGCCAGCTCACTTAGCCAGGGCGGGGAGCAGTACTTC; CDR3 protein: CASSLSQGGEQYF
clone size: -; J gene: TRBJ2-1; V gene: TRBV7-3; D gene: TRBD2; CDR3 DNA: TGTGCCAGCAGCTTAAATTCACGGCGACTAGCGGGATACAATGAGCAGTTCTTC; CDR3 protein: CASSLNSRRLAGYNEQFF
clone size: -; J gene: TRBJ2-6; V gene: TRBV4-3; D gene: TRBD2; CDR3 DNA: TGCGCCAGCAGCCAATCTCTAGCGGGAGTAGCCGGGGCCAACGTCCTGACTTTC; CDR3 protein: CASSQSLAGVAGANVLTF
clone size: -; J gene: TRBJ1-2; V gene: TRBV9; D gene: TRBD1; CDR3 DNA: TGTGCCAGCAGCGTAGTGGAGACAGGGTTTAATGGCTACACCTTC; CDR3 protein: CASSVVETGFNGYTF
clone size: once; J gene: TRBJ2-5; V gene: TRBV29-1; D gene: -; CDR3 DNA: TGCAGCGTCCCCAGACGGTCATCCCAAGAGACCCAGTACTTC; CDR3 protein: CSVPRRSSQETQYF
clone size: -; J gene: TRBJ1-5; V gene: TRBV28; D gene: -; CDR3 DNA: TGTGCCAGCAGGTGGGGGTCGGGGAATCAGCCCCAGCATTTT; CDR3 protein: CASRWGSGNQPQHF
clone size: -; J gene: TRBJ2-3; V gene: TRBV27; D gene: -; CDR3 DNA: TGTGCCAGCAGAACCCCCCAGGACCCAACAGATACGCAGTATTTT; CDR3 protein: CASRTPQDPTDTQYF
clone size: once; J gene: TRBJ2-7; V gene: TRBV27; D gene: TRBD2; CDR3 DNA: TGTGCCAGCAGTTCGGGACTAGCTTATTACGAGCAGTACTTC; CDR3 protein: CASSSGLAYYEQYF
clone size: few; J gene: TRBJ2-7; V gene: TRBV9; D gene: TRBD1; CDR3 DNA: TGTGCCAGCAGCTTTGGACAGGGGGTCACCTACGAGCAGTACTTC; CDR3 protein: CASSFGQGVTYEQYF
clone size: -; J gene: TRBJ2-1; V gene: TRBV13; D gene: TRBD1; CDR3 DNA: TGTGCCAGCAGCGTAAGGACAGGGACGCTCTACAATGAGCAGTTCTTC; CDR3 protein: CASSVRTGTLYNEQFF
clone size: -; J gene: TRBJ2-2; V gene: TRBV6-5; D gene: -; CDR3 DNA: TGTGCCAGCAGTTACGGGGGTGGGACCGGGGAGCTGTTTTTT; CDR3 protein: CASSYGGGTGELFF
clone size: -; J gene: TRBJ2-1; V gene: TRBV4-3; D gene: TRBD1; CDR3 DNA: TGCGCCAGCAGCCCGCGCCAGGACAGGAGATTTTACAATGAGCAGTTCTTC; CDR3 protein: CASSPRQDRRFYNEQFF
clone size: -; J gene: TRBJ2-2; V gene: TRBV4-1; D gene: -; CDR3 DNA: TGCGCCAGCAGCCAAGATTCCCTCGGGAGTGTTTTTCCCGGGGAGCTGTTTTTT; CDR3 protein: CASSQDSLGSVFPGELFF
clone size: many; J gene: TRBJ1-1; V gene: TRBV2; D gene: TRBD1; CDR3 DNA: TGTGCCAGCAGACTCGGACAGGGCTACACTGAAGCTTTCTTT; CDR3 protein: CASRLGQGYTEAFF
clone size: -; J gene: TRBJ2-3; V gene: TRBV4-2; D gene: TRBD2; CDR3 DNA: TGTGCCAGCAGCCAACCGGGGGGGGGTCCTGAGGCTCCGCACACAGATACGCAGTATTTT; CDR3 protein: CASSQPGGGPEAPHTDTQYF
clone size: -; J gene: TRBJ2-7; V gene: TRBV19; D gene: -; CDR3 DNA: TGTGCCAGTATGTCAGCGGAGAGCTACGAGCAGTACTTC; CDR3 protein: CASMSAESYEQYF
clone size: once; J gene: TRBJ2-1; V gene: TRBV11-2; D gene: -; CDR3 DNA: TGTGCCAGCAGCTTTTTCACGAGGACTACCAATGAGCAGTTCTTC; CDR3 protein: CASSFFTRTTNEQFF
clone size: -; J gene: TRBJ1-1; V gene: TRBV6-5; D gene: TRBD1; CDR3 DNA: TGTGCCAGCAGTTACTCATGGCGGCAGGGGGCGACTGAAGCTTTCTTT; CDR3 protein: CASSYSWRQGATEAFF
clone size: -; J gene: TRBJ2-7; V gene: TRBV9; D gene: TRBD1; CDR3 DNA: TGTGCCAGTGGACAGGGGGGTACCGAGCAGTACTTC; CDR3 protein: CASGQGGTEQYF
clone size: -; J gene: TRBJ2-7; V gene: TRBV29-1; D gene: TRBD1; CDR3 DNA: TGCAGCGTTGGGGACAGGGTCTCCTACGAGCAGTACTTC; CDR3 protein: CSVGDRVSYEQYF
clone size: once; J gene: TRBJ2-7; V gene: TRBV7-2; D gene: -; CDR3 DNA: TGTGCCAGCAGCGGGACTCCCCCGGCCGCCTACGAGCAGTACTTC; CDR3 protein: CASSGTPPAAYEQYF
clone size: -; J gene: TRBJ2-1; V gene: TRBV5-6; D gene: -; CDR3 DNA: TGTGCCAGCAGCCATATACAGGTTTTGGAGCAGTTCTTC; CDR3 protein: CASSHIQVLEQFF
clone size: once; J gene: TRBJ2-2; V gene: TRBV6-5; D gene: TRBD1; CDR3 DNA: TGTGCCAGCAGGCAACAGGGGGTGGCCGGGGAGCTGTTTTTT; CDR3 protein: CASRQQGVAGELFF
clone size: few; J gene: TRBJ1-1; V gene: TRBV4-2; D gene: -; CDR3 DNA: TGTGCCAGCAGCCCCGTGGGGGGTGCTGAAGCTTTCTTT; CDR3 protein: CASSPVGGAEAFF
clone size: -; J gene: TRBJ1-6; V gene: TRBV27; D gene: -; CDR3 DNA: TGTGCCAGCAGTTTATCACCAGGGGCCTGGAATTCACCCCTCCACTTT; CDR3 protein: CASSLSPGAWNSPLHF
clone size: once; J gene: TRBJ2-7; V gene: TRBV7-9; D gene: TRBD2; CDR3 DNA: TGTGCCAGCAGCTCCCCGGGACTAGCGGGAGACGGTGCGGGCCACGAGCAGTACTTC; CDR3 protein: CASSSPGLAGDGAGHEQYF
clone size: -; J gene: TRBJ2-3; V gene: TRBV4-3; D gene: TRBD2; CDR3 DNA: TGCGCCAGCAGCCAAGACTTCCGGGAGGGGAACACAGATACGCAGTATTTT; CDR3 protein: CASSQDFREGNTDTQYF
clone size: -; J gene: TRBJ2-7; V gene: TRBV15; D gene: TRBD1; CDR3 DNA: TGTGCCACCAGCAGAGACAAAACTCGGACAGGGGGCGCGTATGGGCAGTACTTC; CDR3 protein: CATSRDKTRTGGAYGQYF
clone size: -; J gene: TRBJ2-7; V gene: TRBV7-9; D gene: -; CDR3 DNA: TGTGCCAGCCGCGATTGGTCCCAGGAGAGCTCCTACGAGCAGTACTTC; CDR3 protein: CASRDWSQESSYEQYF
clone size: -; J gene: TRBJ2-1; V gene: TRBV4-1; D gene: -; CDR3 DNA: TGCGCCAGCAGCCACCCTAAAGGGAAGGCCCCCTACAATGAGCAGTTCTTC; CDR3 protein: CASSHPKGKAPYNEQFF
clone size: -; J gene: TRBJ1-4; V gene: TRBV27; D gene: TRBD1; CDR3 DNA: TGTGCCAGCGGCCCGGGACAGACGTTAAGCCTGTTTTTT; CDR3 protein: CASGPGQTLSLFF
clone size: -; J gene: TRBJ2-7; V gene: TRBV5-1; D gene: -; CDR3 DNA: TGCGCCAGCAGTGACCGGCCGGGGGGCCTAACCTCCTACGAGCAGTACTTC; CDR3 protein: CASSDRPGGLTSYEQYF
clone size: -; J gene: TRBJ2-1; V gene: TRBV7-9; D gene: TRBD2; CDR3 DNA: TGTGCCAGCAGCTTATATAGCGGGAGGGCCTGGAATGAGCAGTTCTTC; CDR3 protein: CASSLYSGRAWNEQFF